This TCR beta chain is from a study of T cell responses to AZD1222 COVID-19 vaccine. Profiling relied on immunoSEQ multiplex PCR, and the TCRdb table lists in-frame clones only, not all of them. The sample lists roughly 110,000 clones, roughly 87% occurring once. In its sample, this clone was seen a few times. Other DNA sequences in the same sample also yield this CDR3. This CDR3 contains 11 residues. Trimming stripped 1 base from V and 7 bases from J, with 5 bases between. The source was peripheral blood, collected on day 0 of AZD1222 vaccination. The rearrangement uses TRBV12-3 or TRBV12-4 and TRBJ2-7; tentatively, D is TRBD1 or TRBD2 (5 bases each). The source of this sequence is an adult in good health. CDR3 DNA: TGTGCCAGCAGTTTAGGGGGGGAGCAGTACTTC. Encoded protein: CASSLGGEQYF.